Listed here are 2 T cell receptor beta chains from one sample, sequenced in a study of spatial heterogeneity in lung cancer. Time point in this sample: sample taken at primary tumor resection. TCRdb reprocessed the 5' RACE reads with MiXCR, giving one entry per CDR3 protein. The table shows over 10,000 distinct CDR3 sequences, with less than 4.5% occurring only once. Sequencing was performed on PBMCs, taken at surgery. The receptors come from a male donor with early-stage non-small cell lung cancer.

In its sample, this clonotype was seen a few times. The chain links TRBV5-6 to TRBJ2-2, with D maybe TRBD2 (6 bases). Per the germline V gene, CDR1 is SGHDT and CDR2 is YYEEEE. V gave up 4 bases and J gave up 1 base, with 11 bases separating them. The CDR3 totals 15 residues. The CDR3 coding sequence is TGTGCCAGCAGCCGTCGGGGACTGAACACCGGGGAGCTGTTTTTT. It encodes CASSRRGLNTGELFF.

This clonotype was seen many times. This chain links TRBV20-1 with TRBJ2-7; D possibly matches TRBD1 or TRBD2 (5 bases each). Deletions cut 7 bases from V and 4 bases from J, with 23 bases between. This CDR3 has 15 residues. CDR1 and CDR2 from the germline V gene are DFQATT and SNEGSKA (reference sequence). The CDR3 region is CSVRSGTEPSYEQYF. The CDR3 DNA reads TGCAGTGTTCGTTCCGGGACCGAGCCTAGTTACGAGCAGTACTTC.